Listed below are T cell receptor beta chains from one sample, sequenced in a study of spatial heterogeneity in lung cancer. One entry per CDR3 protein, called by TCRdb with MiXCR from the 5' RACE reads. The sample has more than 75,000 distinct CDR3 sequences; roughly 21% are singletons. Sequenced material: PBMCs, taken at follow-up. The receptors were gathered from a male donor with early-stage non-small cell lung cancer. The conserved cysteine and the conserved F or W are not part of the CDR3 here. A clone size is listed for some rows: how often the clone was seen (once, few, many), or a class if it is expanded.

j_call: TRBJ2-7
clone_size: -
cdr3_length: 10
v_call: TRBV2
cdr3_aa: ASSWEIGEQY

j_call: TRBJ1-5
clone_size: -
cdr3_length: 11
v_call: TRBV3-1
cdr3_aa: ASSTRNNQPQH

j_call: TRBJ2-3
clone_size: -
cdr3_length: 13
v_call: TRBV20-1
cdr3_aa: SATDPNRRTDTQY

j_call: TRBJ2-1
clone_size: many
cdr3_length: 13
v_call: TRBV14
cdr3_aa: ASSEVAGGPGEQF

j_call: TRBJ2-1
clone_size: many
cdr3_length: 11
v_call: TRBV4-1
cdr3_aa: ASSASSWGEQF

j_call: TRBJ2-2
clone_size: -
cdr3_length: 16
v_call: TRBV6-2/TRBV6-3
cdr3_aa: ASGSTGLRGANTGELF

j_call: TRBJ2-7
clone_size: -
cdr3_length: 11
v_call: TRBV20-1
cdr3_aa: SAVTSGWREQY

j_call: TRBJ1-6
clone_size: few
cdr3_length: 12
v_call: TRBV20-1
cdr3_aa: SAAPPGVESPLH

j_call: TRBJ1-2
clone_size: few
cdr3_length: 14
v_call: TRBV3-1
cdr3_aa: ASSQDVGQGEIGYT

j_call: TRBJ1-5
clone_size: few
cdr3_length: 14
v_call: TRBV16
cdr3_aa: ASSQLGARGNQPQH

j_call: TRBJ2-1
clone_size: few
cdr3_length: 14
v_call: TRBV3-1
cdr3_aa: ASSPVGGRTHNEQF

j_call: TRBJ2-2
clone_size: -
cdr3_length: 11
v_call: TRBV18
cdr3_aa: ASSPPRTGELF

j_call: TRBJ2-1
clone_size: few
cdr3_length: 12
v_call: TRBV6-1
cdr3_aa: ASSERSRGGEQF

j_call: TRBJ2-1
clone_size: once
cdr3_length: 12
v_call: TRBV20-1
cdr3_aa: SASRDGAYNEQF

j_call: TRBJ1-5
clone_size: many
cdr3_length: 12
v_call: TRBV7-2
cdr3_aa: ASSLETLDQPQH

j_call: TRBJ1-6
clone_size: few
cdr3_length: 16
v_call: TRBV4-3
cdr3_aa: ASSPRRPRSSYNSPLH

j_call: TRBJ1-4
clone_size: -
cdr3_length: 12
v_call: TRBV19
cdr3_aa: ASSSDRGSEKLF

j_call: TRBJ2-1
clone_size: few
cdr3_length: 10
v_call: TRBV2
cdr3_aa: ASSPQDNEQF

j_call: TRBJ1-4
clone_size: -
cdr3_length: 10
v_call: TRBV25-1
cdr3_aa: ASNDGGEKLF

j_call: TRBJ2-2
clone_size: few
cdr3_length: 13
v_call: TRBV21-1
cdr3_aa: ASSNRGPTTGELF

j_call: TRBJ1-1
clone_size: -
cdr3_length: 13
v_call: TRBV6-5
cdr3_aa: ASRAAGGKITEAF

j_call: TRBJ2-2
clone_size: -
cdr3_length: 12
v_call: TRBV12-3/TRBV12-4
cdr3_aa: ASSFLLNTGELF

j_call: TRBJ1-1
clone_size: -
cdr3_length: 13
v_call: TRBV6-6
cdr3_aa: ASSATDFPNTEAF

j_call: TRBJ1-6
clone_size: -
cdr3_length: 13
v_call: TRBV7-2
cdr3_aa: ASSLGTRGNSPLH

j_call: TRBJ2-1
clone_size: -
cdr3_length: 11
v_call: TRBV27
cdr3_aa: ASSLRPYNEQF

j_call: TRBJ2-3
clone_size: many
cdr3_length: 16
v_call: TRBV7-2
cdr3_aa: ASSLAPSLTSTTDTQY

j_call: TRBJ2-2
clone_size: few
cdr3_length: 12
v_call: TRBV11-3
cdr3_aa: ASRRDRGRGELF

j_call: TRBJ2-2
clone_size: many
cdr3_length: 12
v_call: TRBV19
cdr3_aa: ASSASTDTGELF

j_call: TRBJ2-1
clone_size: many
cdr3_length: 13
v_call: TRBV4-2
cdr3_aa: ASSQGLAGVNEQF

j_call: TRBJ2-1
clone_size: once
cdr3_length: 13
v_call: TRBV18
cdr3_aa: ASSLGLADSNEQF

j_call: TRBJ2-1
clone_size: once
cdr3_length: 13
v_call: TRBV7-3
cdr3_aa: ASSYIAGTYNEQF

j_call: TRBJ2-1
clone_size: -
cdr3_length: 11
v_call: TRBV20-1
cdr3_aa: SAGGRTYNEQF

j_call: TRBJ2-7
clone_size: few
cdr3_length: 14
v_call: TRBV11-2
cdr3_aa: ASSPDRSGSSGEQY

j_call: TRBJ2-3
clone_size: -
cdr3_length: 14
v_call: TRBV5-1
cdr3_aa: ASSLGAGGSPDTQY

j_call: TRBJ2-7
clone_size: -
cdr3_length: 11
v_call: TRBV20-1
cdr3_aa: SARRQGGNEQY

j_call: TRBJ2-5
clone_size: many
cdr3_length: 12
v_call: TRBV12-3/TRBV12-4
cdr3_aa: ASRPRGLQETQY

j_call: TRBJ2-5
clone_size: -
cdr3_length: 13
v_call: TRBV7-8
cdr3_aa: ASSSWGRGEETQY

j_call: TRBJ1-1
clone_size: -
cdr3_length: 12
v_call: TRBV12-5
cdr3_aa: ASGKGSLDTEAF

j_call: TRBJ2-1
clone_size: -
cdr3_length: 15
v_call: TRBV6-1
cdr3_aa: ASSEQLAAQKYNEQF

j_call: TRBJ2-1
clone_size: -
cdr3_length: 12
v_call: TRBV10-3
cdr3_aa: AISESWRDNEQF

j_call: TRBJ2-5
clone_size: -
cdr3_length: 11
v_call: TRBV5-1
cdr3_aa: ASSFSGDETQY

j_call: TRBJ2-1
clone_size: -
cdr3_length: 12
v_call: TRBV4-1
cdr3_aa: ASSQDFARPKQF

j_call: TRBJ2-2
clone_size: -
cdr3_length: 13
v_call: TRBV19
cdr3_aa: ASSMGTANTGELF

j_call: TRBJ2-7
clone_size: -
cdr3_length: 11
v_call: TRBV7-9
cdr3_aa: ASSFTVSHEQY

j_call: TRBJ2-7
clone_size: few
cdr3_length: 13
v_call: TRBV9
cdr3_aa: ASSVVAGVWYEQY

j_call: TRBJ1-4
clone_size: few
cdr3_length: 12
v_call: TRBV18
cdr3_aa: ASSPPGQNEKLF

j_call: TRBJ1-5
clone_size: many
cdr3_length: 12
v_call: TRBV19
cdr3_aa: ASSIGQGNQPQH

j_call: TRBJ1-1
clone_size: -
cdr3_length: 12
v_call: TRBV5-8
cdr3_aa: ASSLNRAKGKAF

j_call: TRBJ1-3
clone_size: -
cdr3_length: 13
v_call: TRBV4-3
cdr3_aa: ASSPDRAAGNTIY

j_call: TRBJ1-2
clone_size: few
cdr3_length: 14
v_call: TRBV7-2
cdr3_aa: ASSLSPLDIEGGYT

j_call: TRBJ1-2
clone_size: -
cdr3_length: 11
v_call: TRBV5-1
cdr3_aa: ASSLDSGYGYT

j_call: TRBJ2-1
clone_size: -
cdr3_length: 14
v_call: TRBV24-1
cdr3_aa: ATSEEGPGGYNEQF

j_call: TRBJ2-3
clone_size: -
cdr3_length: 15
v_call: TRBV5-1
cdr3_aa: ASSLAEGRPDTDTQY

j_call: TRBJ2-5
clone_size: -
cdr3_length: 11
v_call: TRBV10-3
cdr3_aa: AISVAGVETQY

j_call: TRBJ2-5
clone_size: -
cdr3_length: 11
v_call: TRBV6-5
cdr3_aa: ASRSGTGETQY